The clone carrying this T cell receptor beta chain was recorded many times. This specimen comes from a study of early T cells in non-severe SARS-CoV-2 infection. TCRdb processed the 5' RACE reads anew with MiXCR; each CDR3 protein has one entry. The table has roughly 52,000 distinct CDR3 sequences, around 6.9% seen once. Between the trimmed V and J ends, which lost 7 bases and 2 bases, there was a span of 12 bases. The CDR3 runs to 13 residues. The germline gives CDR1 SQVTM, CDR2 ANQGSEA. The TCR was taken from an adult who was a healthcare worker with PCR-confirmed SARS-CoV-2 infection or an uninfected control (not recorded which). This chain connects TRBV29-1 to TRBJ1-5; TRBD1 might be the D (5 bases). The material sequenced was whole blood, taken at baseline. The CDR3, as DNA: TGCAGCGCCCTTGTAGGGGGCAATCAGCCCCAGCATTTT. Translation gives CSALVGGNQPQHF.